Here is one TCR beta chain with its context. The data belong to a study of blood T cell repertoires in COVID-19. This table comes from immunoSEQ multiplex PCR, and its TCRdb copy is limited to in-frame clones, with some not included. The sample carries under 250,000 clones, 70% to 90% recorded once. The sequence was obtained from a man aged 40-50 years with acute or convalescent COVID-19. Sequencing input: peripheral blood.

CDR3 region: CASSYTGALVNQPQHF. CDR3 sequence (DNA): TGTGCCAGCAGTTACACAGGGGCCTTAGTCAATCAGCCCCAGCATTTT. The gene calls are TRBV6-2 or TRBV6-3 and TRBJ1-5, with 7 bases lining up with TRBD1. The ends lost 2 bases at V and 3 bases at J; junction bases unmatched: 7. CDR3 size: 16 residues. The germline V gene has CDR1 MNHEY and CDR2 SVGEGT.